A selection of T cell receptor beta chains follows, all from one sample in a study of radiotherapy plus CTLA-4 blockade in lung cancer. Assay used: immunoSEQ multiplex PCR; TCRdb lists only in-frame clones, some missing. The sample records some 96,000 clones, roughly 88% being singletons. The sample was peripheral blood, taken from a patient treated with radiotherapy plus ipilimumab. Source of these receptors: a human donor with non-small cell lung cancer that progressed on radiotherapy plus ipilimumab. Both conserved end residues are trimmed from each CDR3.

v_call: TRBV11-1
j_call: TRBJ2-1
cdr3_aa: ASSFGGGAYNEQF

v_call: TRBV19
j_call: TRBJ1-2
cdr3_aa: AGSIVAQGGNYGYT

v_call: TRBV29-1
j_call: TRBJ2-1
cdr3_aa: SVSRDGTQF

v_call: TRBV19
j_call: TRBJ1-5
cdr3_aa: ASRAQNQPQH

v_call: TRBV6-1
j_call: TRBJ2-2
cdr3_aa: ASSETRGRVNTGELF

v_call: TRBV18
j_call: TRBJ1-1
cdr3_aa: ASSPGTGANTEAF

v_call: TRBV7-3
j_call: TRBJ1-4
cdr3_aa: ASSFRTLTRKLF

v_call: TRBV5-1
j_call: TRBJ2-5
cdr3_aa: ASSPGTRQETQY

v_call: TRBV11-1
j_call: TRBJ1-4
cdr3_aa: ASSLATNEKLF

v_call: TRBV5-1
j_call: TRBJ2-1
cdr3_aa: ASSSVDYNEQF

v_call: TRBV5-1
j_call: TRBJ2-7
cdr3_aa: ASSFSLGQSGSYEQY

v_call: TRBV11-2
j_call: TRBJ1-1
cdr3_aa: ASSDRGEAF

v_call: TRBV19
j_call: TRBJ2-3
cdr3_aa: ASSIDGRTSGRATDTQY

v_call: TRBV29-1
j_call: TRBJ2-7
cdr3_aa: SVEADYEQY